The T cell receptor beta chain under discussion was sequenced for a study of early T cells in non-severe SARS-CoV-2 infection. Overall study context: Sequenced bulk RNA came from whole blood that was unsorted, and chains were unpaired. Overall study findings and caveats: The VDJdb matching leaned toward anti-spike CD8 responses and overlooked private and CD4 specificities.

This clonotype was seen at least ten times. Its antigen is still unknown. J lost 7 bases, V lost 4 bases, and 6 bases had no gene match. Germline V gene lookup returns CDR1 MDHEN and CDR2 SYDVKM. This CDR3 has 15 amino acids. Separate cDNA molecules each had unique molecular identifiers attached to them. TCRdb ran MiXCR on the 5' RACE reads and lists one entry per CDR3 protein. The profile shows tens of thousands of distinct CDR3 sequences, approximately 7.2% of them singletons. The sample in question was whole blood, obtained at baseline. The TCR sequence derives from an adult who was a healthcare worker with PCR-confirmed SARS-CoV-2 infection or an uninfected control (not recorded which). The chain has TRBV28 and TRBJ2-1; 11 bases are a match to TRBD2. The CDR3 here is CASSSTSGGPNEQFF. The CDR3 nucleotides are TGTGCCAGCAGTTCAACTAGCGGGGGACCTAATGAGCAGTTCTTC.